Sequencing of this T cell receptor (beta chain) was carried out in a study of CD8 T cells in ankylosing spondylitis (dated by TCRdb to about 2017). Turning to the overall study: To find TCR variants linked to disease, the study profiled T cell receptor beta repertoires in ankylosing spondylitis patients and healthy donors. Peripheral blood was sampled, and synovial fluid was additionally collected from ankylosing spondylitis patients. In total, the full study cohort was made up of roughly 110 healthy donors and 25 to 30 ankylosing spondylitis patients. Study-wide findings and limitations: According to the report, matched synovial fluid samples from ankylosing spondylitis patients were significantly enriched for the disease-linked clones. The disease-linked clones showed a CD8+ phenotype and occurred at relatively low frequencies in peripheral blood. Some TCR beta motif variants had previously been reported in synovial fluid and blood of reactive arthritis patients, which suggested common disease-initiation mechanisms. Blood from ankylosing spondylitis patients appeared to be characterized by a TCR beta motif made up of fewer than ten highly homologous amino acid variants.

This clonotype was picked up a small number of times. Its antigen is not yet known. The input lacks base qualities; no much larger clone sits a single base away. From the germline V gene (reference sequence), CDR1 is SEHNR and CDR2 is FQNEAQ. From cysteine to phenylalanine, the CDR3 is 17 amino acids long. CDR3 DNA only is kept here, 51 bases in frame from base 1. Trimming costs V 3 bases and J 5 bases, and their ends lie 20 bases apart. These reads were obtained on an Illumina HiSeq 2500. Quantitative 5'-RACE with molecular barcodes was used to prepare TCR beta libraries. From the authors' description of their analysis: Disease-linked TCR variants were identified with a new computational method built on a probabilistic model of VDJ rearrangement. Starting from the raw public reads, TCRdb applied fastp trimming at Q25, assembled clones with MiXCR and retained in-frame beta chains. Merged by CDR3 protein, the rows form single entries marked with the most common genes and DNA. The V and J calls here are based on TCRdb, not the publication. This sample gives under 250,000 distinct CDR3 sequences in total; over 8.5% of them show up just once. The leading ten clones occupy 6% to 8.5% of the sample.

The chain is made from TRBV7-9 and TRBJ1-5; the best D guess is TRBD1, with 6 bases matching. This TCR was sampled from a male donor with ankylosing spondylitis or in good health (not recorded which). Sequenced: blood, either unsorted or a sorted T cell fraction (not recorded which). The CDR3 has the sequence CASSFTGTKSFDQPQHF. The DNA sequence is given as TGTGCCAGCAGCTTTACCGGGACAAAGAGTTTTGATCAGCCCCAGCATTTT. The full variable domain, with segments outside the CDR3 supplied by the reference TRBV7-9 and TRBJ1-5 proteins, appears as DTGVSQNPRHKITKRGQNVTFRCDPISEHNRLYWYRQTLGQGPEFLTYFQNEAQLEKSRLLSDRFSAERPKGSFSTLEIQRTEQGDSAMYLCASSFTGTKSFDQPQHFGDGTRLSIL.